This T cell receptor (beta chain) was retrieved from a study of OX40 agonist ivuxolimab in advanced cancers. On this clone itself: A junction end diverges from the germline sequence, so it may reflect a read error.

Germline CDR1 is SGHRS and CDR2 is YFSETQ. This CDR3 comprises 12 residues. Profiling relied on immunoSEQ multiplex PCR, and the TCRdb table lists in-frame clones only, not all of them. The data contain about 97,000 clones, roughly nine tenths of them seen just once; the ten biggest clones take up around 6%. Source: CD4+ or CD8+ T cells sorted from blood, taken in a trial of the OX40 agonist ivuxolimab. This chain connects TRBV5-1 to TRBJ2-1, with unresolved D. The TCR sequence derives from an adult with an advanced solid tumor such as melanoma, head and neck, liver or kidney cancer. The CDR3 nucleotides are TGCGCCAGCAGGTTGGTACGTTCTGAGCAGTTCTTC. The encoded protein is CASRLVRSEQFF.